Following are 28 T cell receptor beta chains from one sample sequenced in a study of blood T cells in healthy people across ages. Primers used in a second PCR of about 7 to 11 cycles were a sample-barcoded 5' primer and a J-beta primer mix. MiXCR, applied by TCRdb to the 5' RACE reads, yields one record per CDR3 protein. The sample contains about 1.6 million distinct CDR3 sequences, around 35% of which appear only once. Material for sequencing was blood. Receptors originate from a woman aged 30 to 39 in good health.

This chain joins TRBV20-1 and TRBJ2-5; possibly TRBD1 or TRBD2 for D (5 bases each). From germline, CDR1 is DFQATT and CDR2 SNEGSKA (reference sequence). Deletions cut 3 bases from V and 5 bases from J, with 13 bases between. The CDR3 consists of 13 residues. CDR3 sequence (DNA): TGCAGTGCTAGTCGGGGCCAGCCCGAGACCCAGTACTTC. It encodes CSASRGQPETQYF.

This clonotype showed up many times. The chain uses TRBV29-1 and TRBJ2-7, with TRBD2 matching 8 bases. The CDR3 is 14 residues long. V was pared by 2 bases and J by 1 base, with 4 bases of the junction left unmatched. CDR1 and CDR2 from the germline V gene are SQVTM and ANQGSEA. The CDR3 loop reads CSVEPAGGSYEQYF. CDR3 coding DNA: TGCAGCGTTGAACCGGCGGGGGGATCCTACGAGCAGTACTTC.

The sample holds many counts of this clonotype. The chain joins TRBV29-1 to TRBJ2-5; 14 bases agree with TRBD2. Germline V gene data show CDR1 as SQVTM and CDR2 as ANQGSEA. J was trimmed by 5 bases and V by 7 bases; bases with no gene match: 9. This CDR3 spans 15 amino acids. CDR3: CSACSGTSGSETQYF. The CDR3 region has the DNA TGCAGCGCTTGCTCCGGGACTAGCGGGAGTGAGACCCAGTACTTC.

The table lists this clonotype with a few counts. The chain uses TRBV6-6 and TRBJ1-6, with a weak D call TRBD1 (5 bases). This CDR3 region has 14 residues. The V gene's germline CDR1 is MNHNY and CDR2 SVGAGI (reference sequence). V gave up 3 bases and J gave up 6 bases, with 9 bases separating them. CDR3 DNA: TGTGCCAGCAGTTATACGGGGCCTAATTCACCCCTCCACTTT. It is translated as CASSYTGPNSPLHF.

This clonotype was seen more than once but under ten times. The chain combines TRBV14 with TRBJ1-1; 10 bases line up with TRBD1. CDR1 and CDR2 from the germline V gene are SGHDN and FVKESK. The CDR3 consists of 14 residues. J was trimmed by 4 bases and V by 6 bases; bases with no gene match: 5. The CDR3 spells CASSPRTGGTEAFF. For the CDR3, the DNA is TGTGCCAGCAGTCCCCGGACAGGGGGCACTGAAGCTTTCTTT.

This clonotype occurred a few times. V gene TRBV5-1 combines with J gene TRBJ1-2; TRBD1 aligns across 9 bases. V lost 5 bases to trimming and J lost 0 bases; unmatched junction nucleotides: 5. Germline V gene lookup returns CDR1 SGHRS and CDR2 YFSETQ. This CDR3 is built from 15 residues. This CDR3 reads CASRRGQGTNYGYTF. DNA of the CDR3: TGCGCCAGCAGGAGGGGACAGGGAACTAACTATGGCTACACCTTC. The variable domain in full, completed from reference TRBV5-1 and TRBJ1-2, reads KAGVTQTPRYLIKTRGQQVTLSCSPISGHRSVSWYQQTPGQGLQFLFEYFSETQRNKGNFPGRFSGRQFSNSRSEMNVSTLELGDSALYLCASRRGQGTNYGYTFGSGTRLTVV.

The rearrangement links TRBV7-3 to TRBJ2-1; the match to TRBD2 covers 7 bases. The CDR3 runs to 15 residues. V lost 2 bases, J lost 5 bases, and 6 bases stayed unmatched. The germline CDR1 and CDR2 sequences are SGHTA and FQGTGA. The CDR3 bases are TGTGCCAGCAGCTTAGCGGGGGTATCCAACAATGAGCAGTTCTTC. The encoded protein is CASSLAGVSNNEQFF.

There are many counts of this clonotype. This CDR3 reads CSARVVPVTEQYF. CDR3 nucleotides: TGCAGTGCTAGGGTTGTCCCCGTCACCGAGCAGTACTTC. The V call is TRBV20-1, the J call TRBJ2-7, with D unclear. CDR3 length: 13 residues. The V and J ends lost 3 bases and 6 bases respectively, with 15 bases between them. CDR1 DFQATT and CDR2 SNEGSKA come from the germline V gene (reference sequence).

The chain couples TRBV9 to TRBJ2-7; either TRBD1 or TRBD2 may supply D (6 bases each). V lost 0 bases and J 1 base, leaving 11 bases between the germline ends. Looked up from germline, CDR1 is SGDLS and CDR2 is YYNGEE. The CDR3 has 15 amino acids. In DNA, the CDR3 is TGTGCCAGCAGCGTAGGGGGGGCGGCGTCCTACGAGCAGTACTTC. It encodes CASSVGGAASYEQYF.

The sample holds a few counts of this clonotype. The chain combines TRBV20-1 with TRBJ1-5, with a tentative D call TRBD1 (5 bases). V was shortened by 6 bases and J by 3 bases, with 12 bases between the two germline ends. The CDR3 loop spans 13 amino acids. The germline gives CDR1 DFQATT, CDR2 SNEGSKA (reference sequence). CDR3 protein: CSAPRDFNQPQHF. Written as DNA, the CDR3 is TGCAGTGCCCCGCGGGACTTCAATCAGCCCCAGCATTTT.

DNA of the CDR3: TGTGCCACCAGCAGAGATCCGGGGGGGCGGGCTTTCTTT. Protein product: CATSRDPGGRAFF. V gene TRBV15 combines with J gene TRBJ1-1, with D tentatively TRBD1 (6 bases). The CDR3 consists of 13 residues. Looked up from germline, CDR1 is LNHNV and CDR2 is YYDKDF (reference sequence). The ends were cut back, 0 bases at V and 11 bases at J, with 13 bases in the middle. Combining the CDR3 with reference TRBV15 and TRBJ1-1 gives the whole variable domain DAMVIQNPRYQVTQFGKPVTLSCSQTLNHNVMYWYQQKSSQAPKLLFHYYDKDFNNEADTPDNFQSRRPNTSFCFLDIRSPGLGDTAMYLCATSRDPGGRAFFGQGTRLTVV.

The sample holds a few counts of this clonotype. In nucleotides, the CDR3 is TGCGCCAGCAGCCAAAACCAAGAGGTCATCGAGACCCAGTACTTC. It specifies CASSQNQEVIETQYF. The V call is TRBV4-1, the J call TRBJ2-5; D remains unclear. Per the germline V gene, CDR1 is MGHRA and CDR2 is YSYEKL. Trimming removed 2 bases at V and 5 bases at J, with 15 bases between. This CDR3 contains 15 residues.

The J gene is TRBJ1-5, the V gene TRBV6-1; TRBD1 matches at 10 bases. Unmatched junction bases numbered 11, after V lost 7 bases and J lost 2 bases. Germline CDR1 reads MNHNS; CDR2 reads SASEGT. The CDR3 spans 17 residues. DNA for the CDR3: TGTGCCAGCAAGAGCGGGACAGGGGCTGTCGGCAATCAGCCCCAGCATTTT. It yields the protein CASKSGTGAVGNQPQHF.

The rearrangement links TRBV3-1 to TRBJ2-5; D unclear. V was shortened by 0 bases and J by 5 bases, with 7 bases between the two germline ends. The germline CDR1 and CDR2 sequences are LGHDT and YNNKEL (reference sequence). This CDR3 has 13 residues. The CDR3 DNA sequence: TGTGCCAGCAGCCAAGATTTTACCGAGACCCAGTACTTC. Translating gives CASSQDFTETQYF.

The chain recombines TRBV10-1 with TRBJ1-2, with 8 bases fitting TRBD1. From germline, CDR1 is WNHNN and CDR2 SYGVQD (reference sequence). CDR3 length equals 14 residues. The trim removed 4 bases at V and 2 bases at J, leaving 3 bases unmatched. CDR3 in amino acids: CASSAGGFNYGYTF. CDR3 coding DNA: TGCGCCAGCAGTGCAGGGGGCTTCAACTATGGCTACACCTTC.

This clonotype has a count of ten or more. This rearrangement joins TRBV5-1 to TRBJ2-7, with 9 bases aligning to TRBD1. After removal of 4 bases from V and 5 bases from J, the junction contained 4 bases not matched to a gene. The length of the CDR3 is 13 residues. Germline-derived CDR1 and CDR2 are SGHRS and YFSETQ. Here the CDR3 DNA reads TGCGCCAGCAGCCTTACAGGGGGCGACGAGCAGTACTTC. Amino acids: CASSLTGGDEQYF.

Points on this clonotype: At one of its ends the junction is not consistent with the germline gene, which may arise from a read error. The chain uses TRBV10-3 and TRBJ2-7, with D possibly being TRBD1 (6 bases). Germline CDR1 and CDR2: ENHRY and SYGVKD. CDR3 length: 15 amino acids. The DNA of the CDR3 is TGTGCCATCCGTGAGTTGACAGGCGCCTCCTACGAGCAGTACTTC. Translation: CAIRELTGASYEQYF.

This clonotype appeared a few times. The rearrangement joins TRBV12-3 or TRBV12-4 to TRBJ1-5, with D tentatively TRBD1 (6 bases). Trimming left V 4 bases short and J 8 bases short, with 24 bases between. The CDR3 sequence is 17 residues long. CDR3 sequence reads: CASSSVLQGSVFEPQHF. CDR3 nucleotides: TGTGCCAGCAGTTCCGTTCTACAGGGATCGGTTTTCGAGCCCCAGCATTTT.

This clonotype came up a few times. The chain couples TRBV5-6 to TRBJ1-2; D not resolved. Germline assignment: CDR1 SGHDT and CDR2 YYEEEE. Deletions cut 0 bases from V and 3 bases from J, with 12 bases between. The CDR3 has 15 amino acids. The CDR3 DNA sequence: TGTGCCAGCAGCTTGGGCCACCGGCGGGACTATGGCTACACCTTC. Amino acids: CASSLGHRRDYGYTF.

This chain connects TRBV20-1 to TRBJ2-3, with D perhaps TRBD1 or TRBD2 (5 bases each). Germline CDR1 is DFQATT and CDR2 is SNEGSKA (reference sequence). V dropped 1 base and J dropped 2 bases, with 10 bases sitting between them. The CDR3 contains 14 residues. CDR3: CSARAGPLTDTQYF. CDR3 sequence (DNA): TGCAGTGCTAGAGCGGGGCCCCTCACAGATACGCAGTATTTT.

The CDR3 DNA reads as TGTGCCAGCAGCAGCTTATATATCAGGGGTGGTTGCAATCAGCCCCAGCATTTT. This sequence encodes CASSSLYIRGGCNQPQHF. The chain has TRBV7-3 and TRBJ1-5, with a tentative D call TRBD1 (6 bases). Trimming cost V 5 bases and J 2 bases, with 22 bases left between them. The CDR3 has 18 amino acids. Germline V gene lookup returns CDR1 SGHTA and CDR2 FQGTGA.

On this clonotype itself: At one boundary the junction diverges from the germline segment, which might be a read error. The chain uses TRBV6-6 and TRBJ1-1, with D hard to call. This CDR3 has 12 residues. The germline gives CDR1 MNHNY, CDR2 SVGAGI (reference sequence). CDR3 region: CASSSLNTVAFF. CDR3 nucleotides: TGTGCCAGCAGTTCCCTCAACACTGTAGCTTTCTTT.

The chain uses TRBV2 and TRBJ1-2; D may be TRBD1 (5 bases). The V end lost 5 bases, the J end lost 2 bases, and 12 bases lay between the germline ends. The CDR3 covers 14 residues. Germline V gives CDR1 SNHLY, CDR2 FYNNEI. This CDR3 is CASSRSQGNYGYTF. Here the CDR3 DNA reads TGTGCCAGCAGTCGGAGTCAGGGCAACTATGGCTACACCTTC.

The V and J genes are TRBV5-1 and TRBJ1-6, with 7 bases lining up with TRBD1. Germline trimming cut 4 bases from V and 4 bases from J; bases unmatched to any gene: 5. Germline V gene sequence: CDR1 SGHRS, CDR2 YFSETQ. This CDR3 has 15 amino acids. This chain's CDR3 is CASSAGTVYNSPLHF. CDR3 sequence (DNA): TGCGCCAGCAGCGCCGGGACAGTTTATAATTCACCCCTCCACTTT.

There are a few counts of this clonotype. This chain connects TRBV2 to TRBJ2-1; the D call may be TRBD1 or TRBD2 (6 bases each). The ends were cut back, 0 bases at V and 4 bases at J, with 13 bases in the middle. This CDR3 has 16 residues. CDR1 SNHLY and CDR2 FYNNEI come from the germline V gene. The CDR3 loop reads CASSEAMGGSYNEQFF. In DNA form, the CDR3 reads TGTGCCAGCAGTGAAGCTATGGGGGGCTCTTACAATGAGCAGTTCTTC. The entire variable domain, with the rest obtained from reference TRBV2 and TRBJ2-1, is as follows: EPEVTQTPSHQVTQMGQEVILRCVPISNHLYFYWYRQILGQKVEFLVSFYNNEISEKSEIFDDQFSVERPDGSNFTLKIRSTKLEDSAMYFCASSEAMGGSYNEQFFGPGTRLTVL.

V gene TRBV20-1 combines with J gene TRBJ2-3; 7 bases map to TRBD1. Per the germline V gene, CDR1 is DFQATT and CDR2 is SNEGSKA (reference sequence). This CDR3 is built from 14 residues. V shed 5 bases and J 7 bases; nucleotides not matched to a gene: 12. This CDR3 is CSAFTTGNRNTQYF. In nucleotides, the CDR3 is TGCAGTGCTTTTACGACAGGGAATCGAAATACGCAGTATTTT.

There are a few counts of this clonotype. Here the CDR3 DNA reads TGTGCCAGCAGCTTCGGACAGAAATGGGATGGCTACACCTTC. Encoded protein: CASSFGQKWDGYTF. V is TRBV7-9 and J is TRBJ1-2; weak D call: TRBD1 (6 bases). CDR1 SEHNR and CDR2 FQNEAQ come from the germline V gene (reference sequence). Trimming left V 3 bases short and J 6 bases short, with 14 bases between. The CDR3 runs 14 residues. Combining the CDR3 with reference TRBV7-9 and TRBJ1-2 gives the whole variable domain DTGVSQNPRHKITKRGQNVTFRCDPISEHNRLYWYRQTLGQGPEFLTYFQNEAQLEKSRLLSDRFSAERPKGSFSTLEIQRTEQGDSAMYLCASSFGQKWDGYTFGSGTRLTVV.

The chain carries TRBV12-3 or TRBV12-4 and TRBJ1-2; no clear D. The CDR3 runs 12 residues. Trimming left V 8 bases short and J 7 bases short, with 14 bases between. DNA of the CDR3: TGTGCCAGCGCCCAGCGGGGTTTTGGCTACACCTTC. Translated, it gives CASAQRGFGYTF.